This TCR beta chain was documented in a study of blood T cell repertoires in COVID-19. Study details: Sample material is recorded as cDNA or gDNA derived from T cells, B-cell-depleted T cells, or PBMCs.

Sequencing used immunoSEQ multiplex PCR; TCRdb keeps in-frame clones, though not all of them. This table holds hundreds of thousands of clones, around 88% found once. The germline gives CDR1 LNHDA, CDR2 SQIVND (reference sequence). Trimming at V came to 10 bases and at J to 10 bases, leaving 13 bases not matched to a gene. The CDR3 extends over 13 amino acids. The sample was peripheral blood. The source of this sequence is a woman aged 25 to 39 who had recovered from COVID-19. The rearrangement joins TRBV19 to TRBJ2-1, with 7 positions matching TRBD2. The CDR3 nucleotides are TGTGCCACCTCAATGTGGGGGGGATGGGAGCAGTTCTTC. Residues: CATSMWGGWEQFF.